This T cell receptor beta chain was recovered during a study of molecular identifiers for immune sequencing clone quantification. MiXCR, run by TCRdb on the PCR reads, gives a single entry per CDR3 protein. The table shows nearly 650,000 distinct CDR3 sequences, with about 25% occurring only once. CDR1 and CDR2 (germline): MGHRA, YSYEKL. After removal of 5 bases from V and 3 bases from J, the junction contained 10 bases not matched to a gene. The CDR3 has 16 amino acids. On this clonotype: One base away lies a much larger clone, so this may be a sequencing read error.

Sorted naive CD8 T cells were those defined as CD8+CD4-CCR7+CD45RA+. Input material: naive CD8+ T cells from blood, with Jurkat cell RNA spiked in. The subset: FACS-sorted CD8+CD4-CCR7+CD45RA+ naive T cells. The V call is TRBV4-1, the J call TRBJ2-4; the match to TRBD1 covers 7 bases. The sequence came from a human donor in good health. Some libraries in this study had Jurkat cell RNA spiked in. CDR3 DNA sequence: TGCGCCAGCAGCTATATAACACAGGGGTACAAAAACATTCAGTACTTC. Protein product: CASSYITQGYKNIQYF.